The rows below give T cell receptor beta chains drawn from one sample of a study of blood T cell repertoires in COVID-19. Only in-frame clones appear in the TCRdb table, and some are missing; sequencing was by immunoSEQ multiplex PCR. The sample includes a few hundred thousand clones, 85% seen only once; the top ten take about 3.6%. Specimen: peripheral blood. The receptors here all came from a woman aged 18-29 years with acute or convalescent COVID-19. The CDR3 runs from the conserved cysteine through the conserved F or W. D genes are given only for firm matches. Clone size is shown for a subset of rows, as once, few, many or a class of expanded clone.

. TRBD1 TRBJ1-1 TRBV5-6 TGTGCCAGCAGTTCAGGGGGTATAGGTGTCACTGAAGCTTTCTTT CASSSGGIGVTEAFF
. TRBD1 TRBJ1-3 TRBV9 TGTGCCAGCAGCGCCGACAGGGACGGAAACACCATATATTTT CASSADRDGNTIYF
. . TRBJ1-3 TRBV20-1 TGCAGTGCTAGTCTGGAGCCCTCTGGAAACACCATATATTTT CSASLEPSGNTIYF
. TRBD2 TRBJ2-7 TRBV10-1 TGCGCCAGCCAACTAGCGGGGGGACGCGAGCAGTACTTC CASQLAGGREQYF
. . TRBJ1-1 TRBV6-5 TGTGCCAGCAGACAGGAGTGGAACACTGAAGCTTTCTTT CASRQEWNTEAFF
. TRBD1 TRBJ2-7 TRBV6-5 TGTGCCAGCAGTCGCCGGGACAGGAGCTCCTACGAGCAGTACTTC CASSRRDRSSYEQYF
. . TRBJ1-2 TRBV28 TGTGCCAGCACCCGCGCGAGCGACCATGGCTACACCTTC CASTRASDHGYTF
. . TRBJ1-1 TRBV27 TGTGCCAGCTCCAAGTCCTGGGGCAGGGAGGCCACTGAAGCTTTCTTT CASSKSWGREATEAFF
. . TRBJ1-1 TRBV3-1/TRBV3-2 TGTGCCAGCAGCCAAGAAATCGAAACAACGAACACTGAAGCTTTCTTT CASSQEIETTNTEAFF
. TRBD1 TRBJ2-2 TRBV6-5 TGTGCCAGCAGTCGGACAGGGTACACCGGGGAGCTGTTTTTT CASSRTGYTGELFF
. TRBD2 TRBJ2-5 TRBV7-3 TGTGCCAGCAGCTCGAGGACTAGCGGGAGTCAAGAGACCCAGTACTTC CASSSRTSGSQETQYF
. TRBD2 TRBJ2-3 TRBV3-1/TRBV3-2 TGTGCCAGCAGCCCCTTGGGGGGGGAAGATACGCAGTATTTT CASSPLGGEDTQYF
. TRBD2 TRBJ2-1 TRBV11-2 TGTGCCAGCAGCTATTGGCCTAGCGGGTCGAGCTCCTACAATGAGCAGTTCTTC CASSYWPSGSSSYNEQFF
. . TRBJ1-2 TRBV9 TGTGCCAGCAGCGCGACAGGACAAAACTATGGCTACACCTTC CASSATGQNYGYTF
once TRBD2 TRBJ2-3 TRBV27 TGTGCCAGCAGTTTACGACTAAGGCCCGGGACTAGCGGCACAGATACGCAGTATTTT CASSLRLRPGTSGTDTQYF
. . TRBJ2-7 TRBV6-1 TGTGCCAGCAGTGAACACTACGAGCAGTACTTC CASSEHYEQYF
. . TRBJ2-5 TRBV7-8 TGTGCCAGCAGCTTAGGTCGAGTTAAGTACCAAGAGACCCAGTACTTC CASSLGRVKYQETQYF
. . TRBJ2-7 TRBV12-5 TGTGCTAGTGGTTTATACGGCTCCTACGAGCAGTACTTC CASGLYGSYEQYF
. . TRBJ1-5 TRBV6-1 TGTGCCAGCAGTGAACAGACGGGGTTCAATCAGCCCCAGCATTTT CASSEQTGFNQPQHF
. . TRBJ1-1 TRBV15 TGTGCCACCAGCAGAGATAAGTGGGGCCCCGCTTTCTTT CATSRDKWGPAFF
. TRBD1 TRBJ2-5 TRBV7-8 TGTGCCAGCAGCTTATTAACAGGGGTCTTAGAGACCCAGTACTTC CASSLLTGVLETQYF
. . TRBJ2-7 TRBV10-1 TGCGCCAGCAGTGACCCGACAGGATTCGAGCAGTACTTC CASSDPTGFEQYF
. . TRBJ2-1 TRBV18 TGTGCCAGCTCACGGCAGACCTACAATGAGCAGTTCTTC CASSRQTYNEQFF
. TRBD2 TRBJ2-7 TRBV12-5 TGTGCTAGTGGTCAATCCGTAGCGGGAGGGCCCTACGAGCAGTACTTC CASGQSVAGGPYEQYF
once . TRBJ1-3 TRBV9 TGTGCCAGCAGCCCAAGGGGGGGTTCTGGAAACACCATATATTTT CASSPRGGSGNTIYF
once . TRBJ2-2 TRBV24-1 TGTGCCACCAGTGATTCTCCCGGGGAGCTGTTTTTT CATSDSPGELFF
. . TRBJ2-5 TRBV4-1 TGCGCCAGCAGCCAAGGCGTCGCAGGGCAAGAGACCCAGTACTTC CASSQGVAGQETQYF
once . TRBJ1-1 TRBV27 TGTGCCAGCAGACCGGGATTTACGAACACTGAAGCTTTCTTT CASRPGFTNTEAFF
. . TRBJ1-5 TRBV28 TGTGCCAGCAGTTCCGGACAGCCCCAGCCCCAGCATTTT CASSSGQPQPQHF
once . TRBJ1-2 TRBV12-5 TGTGCTAGTGGTTTGGACAGCTACTATGGCTACACCTTC CASGLDSYYGYTF
once TRBD2 TRBJ2-3 TRBV6-4 TGTGCCAGCAGTGAGGGTAGCGGGGGTGACACAGATACGCAGTATTTT CASSEGSGGDTDTQYF
. . TRBJ1-6 TRBV9 TGTGCCAGCAGCGCGATGGGGACACTCAATAATTCACCCCTCCACTTT CASSAMGTLNNSPLHF
many TRBD2 TRBJ2-4 TRBV7-2 TGTGCCAGCAGCCGGACGGCTAGCGGTGACATTCAGTACTTC CASSRTASGDIQYF
. . TRBJ1-2 TRBV19 TGTGCCAGTAGTCCCTACAGGGATGGGAATGGCTACACCTTC CASSPYRDGNGYTF
once TRBD1 TRBJ2-7 TRBV27 TGTGCCAGCGGCCCGGGACAGCCCTACGAGCAGTACTTC CASGPGQPYEQYF
. TRBD1 TRBJ1-4 TRBV9 TGTGCCAGCAGCGTGGGGACAGGGAATGAAAAACTGTTTTTT CASSVGTGNEKLFF
. . TRBJ1-1 TRBV9 TGTGCCAGCAGCGTAGTAGGACAGATGAACACTGAAGCTTTCTTT CASSVVGQMNTEAFF
once TRBD1 TRBJ1-5 TRBV6-5 TGTGCCAGTCGGACAGGGGTTAATCAGCCCCAGCATTTT CASRTGVNQPQHF
. . TRBJ1-1 TRBV12-3/TRBV12-4 TGTGCCAGCAGTTTAATCTTGACTGAAGCTTTCTTT CASSLILTEAFF
. . TRBJ2-3 TRBV12-3/TRBV12-4 TGTGCCAGCAGTTTGGCCGTGGTAACGCAGTATTTT CASSLAVVTQYF
. . TRBJ2-6 TRBV7-6 TGTGCCAGCACCAGGGACACTACCTCCTCTGGGGCCAACGTCCTGACTTTC CASTRDTTSSGANVLTF
. . TRBJ2-7 TRBV29-1 TGCAGCGCCCCCGGGTACTACGAGCAGTACTTC CSAPGYYEQYF
once TRBD1 TRBJ1-5 TRBV5-5 TGTGCCAGCAGCGGCGGACAGGGGGGTAGCCAGCCCCAGCATTTT CASSGGQGGSQPQHF
. . TRBJ2-2 TRBV5-1 TGCGCCAGCAGCTCAGACAGGCGGAACACCGGGGAGCTGTTTTTT CASSSDRRNTGELFF
. . TRBJ1-2 TRBV3-1/TRBV3-2 TGTGCCAGCAGCCAAATCCTCACTGGCTATGGCTACACCTTC CASSQILTGYGYTF
. . TRBJ2-3 TRBV19 TGTGCCAGTAGTACTAGCGCCCACAGCACAGATACGCAGTATTTT CASSTSAHSTDTQYF